This TCR beta chain appears in the sequencing data of a study of OX40 agonist ivuxolimab in advanced cancers. Between the trimmed V and J ends, which lost 1 base and 2 bases, there was a span of 9 bases. The CDR3 contains 16 residues. CDR1 and CDR2 (germline): SGHTA, FQGTGA. The data were produced by immunoSEQ multiplex PCR, yet TCRdb's version contains in-frame clones alone and is incomplete. Among about 45,000 clones listed, about 88% were seen once. Study findings and constraints: No antigen was identified for the clonally expanded peripheral T cells. The mean number of expanded clones was higher in CD8+ T cells than in CD4+.

Concerning this clone: Its cognate antigen is unknown.

This chain joins TRBV7-3 and TRBJ2-6, with a weak D call TRBD1 (5 bases). Sequences were derived from CD4+ or CD8+ T cells sorted from blood, sampled in a trial of the OX40 agonist ivuxolimab. The receptor was isolated from an adult with an advanced solid tumor such as melanoma, head and neck, liver or kidney cancer. DNA of the CDR3: TGTGCCAGCAGCTTAAATCGCAGGGCTGGGGCCAACGTCCTGACTTTC. It encodes CASSLNRRAGANVLTF.